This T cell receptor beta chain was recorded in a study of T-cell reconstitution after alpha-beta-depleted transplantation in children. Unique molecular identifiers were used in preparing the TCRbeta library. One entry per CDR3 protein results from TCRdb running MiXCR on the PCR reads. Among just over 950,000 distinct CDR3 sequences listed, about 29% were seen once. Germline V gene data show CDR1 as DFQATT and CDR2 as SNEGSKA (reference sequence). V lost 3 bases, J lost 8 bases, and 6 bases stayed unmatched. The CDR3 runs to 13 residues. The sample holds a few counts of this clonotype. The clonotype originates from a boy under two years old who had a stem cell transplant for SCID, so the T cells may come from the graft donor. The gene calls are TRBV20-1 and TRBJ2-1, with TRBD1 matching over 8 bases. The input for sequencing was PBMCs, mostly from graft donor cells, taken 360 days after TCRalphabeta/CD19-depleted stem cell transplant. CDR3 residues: CSASRDRLDEQFF. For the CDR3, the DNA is TGCAGTGCTAGTCGGGACAGGCTTGATGAGCAGTTCTTC.